The TCR beta chain under discussion was sequenced for a study of blood T cell repertoires in COVID-19. Across the study: PBMCs, B-cell-depleted T cells, or T cells were the source of the cDNA or gDNA that made up the material.

Participants were aged 18 to 89 years, lived in 20 to 30 US areas, and enrolled virtually. In the authors' workflow: Amplification of reference gene primers was used by the study to estimate nucleated cell counts. Repertoires were generated with immunoSEQ multiplex PCR, while TCRdb's copy carries only in-frame clones and drops some. V and J calls and clone size are copied from that table; D and trimming were computed from the DNA. The sample records 200,000 to 300,000 clones, approximately 88% being singletons. This CDR3 spans 16 amino acids. Losses at the gene ends were 4 bases for V and 4 bases for J; bases not matched to a gene: 6. Looked up from germline, CDR1 is SGHKS and CDR2 is YYEKEE (reference sequence).

The sample consisted of PBMCs or T cells enriched from blood (not recorded which). The rearrangement uses TRBV5-5 and TRBJ2-4; 12 bases align to TRBD1. The sequence derives from a woman aged 40 to 49 with acute COVID-19. CDR3 sequence: CASSPGQGALKNIQYF. CDR3 coding DNA: TGTGCCAGCAGCCCGGGACAGGGGGCGCTAAAAAACATTCAGTACTTC.